The 18 T cell receptor beta chains in this list originate from one sample, sequenced in a study of CD8 T cells in ankylosing spondylitis. TCRdb reanalysed the 5' RACE reads using MiXCR and keeps one entry per CDR3 protein. The sample holds around 150,000 distinct CDR3 sequences, around 43% seen once. Input material: synovial fluid, either unsorted or a sorted T cell fraction (not recorded which). The receptors stem from a male donor with ankylosing spondylitis.

This clonotype was recorded only once. V gene TRBV20-1 combines with J gene TRBJ2-5; D perhaps matches TRBD2 (6 bases). Germline CDR1 DFQATT, CDR2 SNEGSKA (reference sequence). V gave up 1 base and J gave up 2 bases, with 8 bases separating them. The CDR3 has 13 amino acids. The CDR3 loop reads CSARAGLQETQYF. DNA for the CDR3: TGCAGTGCTAGAGCGGGACTTCAAGAGACCCAGTACTTC.

This sequence joins TRBV9 and TRBJ2-5; D remains unclear. Germline-derived CDR1 and CDR2 are SGDLS and YYNGEE. The V and J ends lost 3 bases and 3 bases respectively, with 12 bases between them. This CDR3 contains 14 residues. CDR3 nucleotides: TGTGCCAGCAGCGCTTACACAGAAGAAGAGACCCAGTACTTC. Residues: CASSAYTEEETQYF.

This clonotype was observed a few times. The rearrangement uses TRBV4-3 and TRBJ2-1; D ambiguous. From germline, CDR1 is LGHNA and CDR2 YSLEER. Trimming left V 0 bases short and J 5 bases short, with 14 bases between. This CDR3 is built from 16 residues. The chain's CDR3 is CASSQDFGVGDNEQFF. CDR3 sequence (DNA): TGCGCCAGCAGCCAAGATTTCGGAGTTGGGGACAATGAGCAGTTCTTC.

This clonotype has a handful of counts. The chain carries TRBV2 and TRBJ2-7; 9 bases map to TRBD2. The V gene's germline CDR1 is SNHLY and CDR2 FYNNEI. Trimming cost V 4 bases and J 5 bases; bases outside gene matches: 9. The CDR3 is 15 residues long. This CDR3 reads CASSGGLAGSHEQYF. The CDR3 nucleotides are TGTGCCAGCAGTGGTGGGCTAGCGGGATCCCACGAGCAGTACTTC. The full variable domain, its missing parts supplied by reference TRBV2 and TRBJ2-7, is EPEVTQTPSHQVTQMGQEVILRCVPISNHLYFYWYRQILGQKVEFLVSFYNNEISEKSEIFDDQFSVERPDGSNFTLKIRSTKLEDSAMYFCASSGGLAGSHEQYFGPGTRLTVT.

This rearrangement joins TRBV29-1 to TRBJ2-7; possible D gene TRBD1, 5 bases. V shed 4 bases and J shed 0 bases, with 10 bases lying between them. The CDR3 consists of 13 residues. From germline, CDR1 is SQVTM and CDR2 ANQGSEA. CDR3 in amino acids: CSVAPGPSYEQYF. CDR3 nucleotides: TGCAGCGTTGCACCAGGGCCCTCCTACGAGCAGTACTTC.

The V and J genes are TRBV15 and TRBJ2-1; D not certain. Germline CDR1 reads LNHNV; CDR2 reads YYDKDF (reference sequence). The length of the CDR3 is 14 residues. The ends were cut back, 0 bases at V and 12 bases at J, with 15 bases in the middle. The CDR3 reads CATSRDVGLGSQFF. For the CDR3, the DNA is TGTGCCACCAGCAGAGATGTGGGGTTAGGGTCGCAGTTCTTC.

This clonotype was seen more than once but under ten times. The V gene is TRBV9, the J gene TRBJ1-3; 9 nucleotides align to TRBD1. This CDR3 has 14 residues. Germline V gives CDR1 SGDLS, CDR2 YYNGEE. J gave up 4 bases and V 3 bases, and 2 bases lay outside the gene matches. Here the CDR3 DNA reads TGTGCCAGCAGCGCCGGGACAGGGGGAAACACCATATATTTT. Translating it yields CASSAGTGGNTIYF.

This clonotype was recorded at least ten times. The V and J genes are TRBV4-2 and TRBJ2-7; 7 positions agree with TRBD1. V shed 0 bases, J shed 0 bases, and the junction held 5 bases outside the gene matches. Germline lookup yields CDR1 LGHNA and CDR2 YNFKEQ. This CDR3 has 16 amino acids. The CDR3 DNA reads TGTGCCAGCAGCCAAGATGTGGACAGGTTCTCCTACGAGCAGTACTTC. Its protein product is CASSQDVDRFSYEQYF.

This clonotype came up a few times. As DNA, the CDR3 is TGTGCCAGCAGTTTATCTGGACAGGGTAGCAATCAGCCCCAGCATTTT. Residues: CASSLSGQGSNQPQHF. The gene calls are TRBV28 and TRBJ1-5, with 8 nucleotides matching TRBD1. Germline V gene data show CDR1 as MDHEN and CDR2 as SYDVKM. There are 16 residues in the CDR3. Trimming took 1 base from V and 0 from J; bases not matched to a gene: 2.

In the case of this clonotype: At one of its ends the junction is not consistent with the germline gene, which may arise from a read error. This chain links TRBV7-8 with TRBJ2-5; D gene ambiguous. The CDR3 sequence is 15 residues long. Germline V gives CDR1 SGHVS, CDR2 FQNEAQ. The CDR3 sequence: CASSIADPSQETQYF. The CDR3 nucleotides are TGTGCCAGCAGCATAGCAGATCCTTCCCAAGAGACCCAGTACTTC.

This chain uses TRBV2 with TRBJ2-1; D perhaps matches TRBD2 (5 bases). Germline V gene data show CDR1 as SNHLY and CDR2 as FYNNEI. The CDR3 spans 10 residues. Trimming left V 8 bases short and J 9 bases short, with 8 bases between. CDR3 DNA: TGTGCCAGCGCCGAGGGTGAGCAGTTCTTC. It specifies CASAEGEQFF.

The CDR3 region is CASRNSGQSSYEQYF. In DNA, the CDR3 is TGTGCCAGCAGAAATAGCGGGCAAAGCTCCTACGAGCAGTACTTC. The V and J genes are TRBV6-2 or TRBV6-3 and TRBJ2-7; 7 positions match TRBD2. Germline CDR1 is MNHEY and CDR2 is SVGEGT. The CDR3 loop spans 15 amino acids. Unmatched junction bases numbered 8, after V lost 6 bases and J lost 0 bases.

The chain has TRBV6-1 and TRBJ1-2; maybe TRBD1 (6 bases). The CDR3 runs to 13 residues. Per germline, CDR1 MNHNS and CDR2 SASEGT. V lost 10 bases and J 5 bases, leaving 17 bases between the germline ends. This chain's CDR3 is CATLLAGVYGYTF. The CDR3 coding sequence is TGTGCCACCCTCCTTGCAGGGGTTTATGGCTACACCTTC.

This clonotype was seen at least ten times. The J gene is TRBJ1-1, the V gene TRBV5-1, with TRBD1 matching 8 bases. The germline V gene has CDR1 SGHRS and CDR2 YFSETQ. The trim removed 4 bases at V and 1 base at J, leaving 3 bases unmatched. The CDR3 loop spans 14 amino acids. The CDR3, as DNA: TGCGCCAGCAGCCCAGGACAGGGGAACACTGAAGCTTTCTTT. This sequence encodes CASSPGQGNTEAFF.

This clonotype was detected only a few times. CDR3 DNA sequence: TGCAGGCCAAGAGCCAGGGTCCCCCAAAACAATGAGCAGTTCTTC. This gives the protein CRPRARVPQNNEQFF. This chain links TRBV20-1 with TRBJ2-1, with D perhaps matching TRBD1 (5 bases). Germline CDR1 DFQATT, CDR2 SNEGSKA (reference sequence). This CDR3 has 15 residues.

This clonotype was picked up a small number of times. This sequence joins TRBV2 and TRBJ1-5; 7 bases are a match to TRBD1. CDR1 SNHLY and CDR2 FYNNEI come from the germline V gene. J gave up 7 bases and V 4 bases, and 10 bases lay outside the gene matches. This CDR3 has 15 residues. This CDR3 is CASSGVPGQIQPQHF. In nucleotides, the CDR3 is TGTGCCAGCAGTGGCGTCCCGGGACAGATACAGCCCCAGCATTTT. Based on the CDR3 plus reference TRBV2 and TRBJ1-5, the full variable domain is EPEVTQTPSHQVTQMGQEVILRCVPISNHLYFYWYRQILGQKVEFLVSFYNNEISEKSEIFDDQFSVERPDGSNFTLKIRSTKLEDSAMYFCASSGVPGQIQPQHFGDGTRLSIL.

The chain has TRBV6-5 and TRBJ1-5; D call uncertain. V lost 4 bases to trimming and J lost 9 bases, with 10 bases between them. Per the germline V gene, CDR1 is MNHEY and CDR2 is SVGAGI. The CDR3 runs 12 residues. The CDR3 nucleotides read TGTGCCAGCAGTTCCCCCCACGGGCCCCAGCATTTT. It translates to CASSSPHGPQHF.

This rearrangement joins TRBV12-3 or TRBV12-4 to TRBJ1-4; D is unresolved. The CDR3 loop spans 15 amino acids. Trimming pared 3 bases from V and 5 bases from J, leaving 13 bases between. CDR3 residues: CASSLVRNSNEKLFF. The CDR3 DNA sequence: TGTGCCAGCAGTTTGGTCAGGAATTCCAATGAAAAACTGTTTTTT.